This T cell receptor (beta chain) was sequenced in a study of blood T cell repertoires in COVID-19. Here immunoSEQ multiplex PCR was the method, and the copy in TCRdb shows in-frame clones only, minus some. The table has 150,000 to 200,000 clones, about 88% seen once. The CDR3 runs to 14 residues. CDR1 WSHSY and CDR2 SAAADI come from the germline V gene. J was trimmed by 4 bases and V by 8 bases; bases with no gene match: 11. The receptor was derived from a human donor in a cohort sampled during active COVID-19. Sequencing used peripheral blood. The chain combines TRBV10-2 with TRBJ2-7, with 7 bases aligning to TRBD1. The CDR3 sequence is CASSGQPNTYEQYF. In DNA form, the CDR3 reads TGCGCCAGCTCGGGACAGCCCAACACTTACGAGCAGTACTTC.